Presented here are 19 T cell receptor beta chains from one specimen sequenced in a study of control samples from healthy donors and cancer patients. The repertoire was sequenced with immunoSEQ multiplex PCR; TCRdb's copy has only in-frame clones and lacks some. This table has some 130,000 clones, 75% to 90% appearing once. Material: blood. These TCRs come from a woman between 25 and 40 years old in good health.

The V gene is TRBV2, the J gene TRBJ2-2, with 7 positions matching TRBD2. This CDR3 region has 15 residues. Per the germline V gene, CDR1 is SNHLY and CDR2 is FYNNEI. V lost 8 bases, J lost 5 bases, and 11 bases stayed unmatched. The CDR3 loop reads CASSGLAARTGELFF. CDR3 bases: TGTGCCAGCTCAGGGCTAGCGGCCCGAACCGGGGAGCTGTTTTTT.

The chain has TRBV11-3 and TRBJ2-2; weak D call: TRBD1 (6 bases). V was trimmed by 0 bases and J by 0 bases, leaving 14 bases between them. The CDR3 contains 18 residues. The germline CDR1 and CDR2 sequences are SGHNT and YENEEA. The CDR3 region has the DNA TGTGCCAGCAGCTTAGATAGGGTGACAGGCTCGAACACCGGGGAGCTGTTTTTT. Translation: CASSLDRVTGSNTGELFF.

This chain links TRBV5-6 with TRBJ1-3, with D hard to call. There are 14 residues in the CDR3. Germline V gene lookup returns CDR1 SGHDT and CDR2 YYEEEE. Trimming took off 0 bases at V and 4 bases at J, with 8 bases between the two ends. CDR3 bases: TGTGCCAGCAGCTTGGCCCTACAGGGAAACACCATATATTTT. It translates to CASSLALQGNTIYF.

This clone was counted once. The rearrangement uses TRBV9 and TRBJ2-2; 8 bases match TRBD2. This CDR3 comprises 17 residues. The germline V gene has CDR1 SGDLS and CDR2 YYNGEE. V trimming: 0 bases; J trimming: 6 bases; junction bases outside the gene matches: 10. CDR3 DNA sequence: TGTGCCAGCAGCGTAGTGGGAGCGGGAGTCGGTCCCGGGGAGCTGTTTTTT. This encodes CASSVVGAGVGPGELFF.

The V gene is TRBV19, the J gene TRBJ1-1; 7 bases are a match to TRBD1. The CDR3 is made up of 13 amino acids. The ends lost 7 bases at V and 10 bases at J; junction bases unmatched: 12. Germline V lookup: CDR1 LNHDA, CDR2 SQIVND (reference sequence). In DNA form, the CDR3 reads TGTGCCAGTATTACGAGACAGGGAAGACTAGCTTTCTTT. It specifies CASITRQGRLAFF.

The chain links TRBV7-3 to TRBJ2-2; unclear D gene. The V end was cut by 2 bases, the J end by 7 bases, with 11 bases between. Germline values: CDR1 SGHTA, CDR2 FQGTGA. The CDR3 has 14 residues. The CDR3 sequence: CASSLPSANGELFF. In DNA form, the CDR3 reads TGTGCCAGCAGCTTACCCTCGGCCAACGGGGAGCTGTTTTTT.

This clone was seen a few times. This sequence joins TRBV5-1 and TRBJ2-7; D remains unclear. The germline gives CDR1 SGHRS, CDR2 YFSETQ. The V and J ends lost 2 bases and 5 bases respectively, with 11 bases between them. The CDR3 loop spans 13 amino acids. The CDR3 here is CASSFVIGNEQYF. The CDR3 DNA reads TGCGCCAGCAGCTTTGTTATTGGGAACGAGCAGTACTTC.

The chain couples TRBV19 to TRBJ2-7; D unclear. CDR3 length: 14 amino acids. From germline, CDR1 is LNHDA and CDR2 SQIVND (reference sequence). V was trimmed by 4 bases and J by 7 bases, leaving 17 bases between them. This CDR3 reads CASSTQGESWEQYF. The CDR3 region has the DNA TGTGCCAGTAGTACCCAAGGAGAATCGTGGGAGCAGTACTTC.

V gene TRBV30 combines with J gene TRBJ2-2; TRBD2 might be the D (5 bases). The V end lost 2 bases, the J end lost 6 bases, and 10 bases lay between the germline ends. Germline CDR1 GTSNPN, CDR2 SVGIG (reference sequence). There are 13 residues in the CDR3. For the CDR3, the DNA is TGTGCCTGGAGTTCTGTGAGGGCCGGGGAGCTGTTTTTT. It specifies CAWSSVRAGELFF.

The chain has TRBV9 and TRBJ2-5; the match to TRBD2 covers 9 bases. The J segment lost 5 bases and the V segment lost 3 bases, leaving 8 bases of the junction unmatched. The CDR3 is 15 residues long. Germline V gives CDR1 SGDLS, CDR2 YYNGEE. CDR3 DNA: TGTGCCAGCAGCGGTGTACTAGCGGGCATGGAGACCCAGTACTTC. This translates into CASSGVLAGMETQYF. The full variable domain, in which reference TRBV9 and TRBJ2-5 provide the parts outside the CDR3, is DSGVTQTPKHLITATGQRVTLRCSPRSGDLSVYWYQQSLDQGLQFLIQYYNGEERAKGNILERFSAQQFPDLHSELNLSSLELGDSALYFCASSGVLAGMETQYFGPGTRLLVL.

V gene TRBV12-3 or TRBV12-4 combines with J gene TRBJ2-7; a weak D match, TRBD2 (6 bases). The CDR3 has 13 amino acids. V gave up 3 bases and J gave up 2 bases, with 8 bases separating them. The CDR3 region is CASSFGGPYEQYF. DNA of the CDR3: TGTGCCAGCAGTTTTGGAGGGCCCTACGAGCAGTACTTC.

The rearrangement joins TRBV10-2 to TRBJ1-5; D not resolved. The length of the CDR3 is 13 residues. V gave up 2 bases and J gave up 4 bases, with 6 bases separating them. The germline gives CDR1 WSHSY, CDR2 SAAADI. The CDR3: CASSEDRNQPQHF. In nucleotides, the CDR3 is TGCGCCAGCAGTGAGGACCGGAATCAGCCCCAGCATTTT.

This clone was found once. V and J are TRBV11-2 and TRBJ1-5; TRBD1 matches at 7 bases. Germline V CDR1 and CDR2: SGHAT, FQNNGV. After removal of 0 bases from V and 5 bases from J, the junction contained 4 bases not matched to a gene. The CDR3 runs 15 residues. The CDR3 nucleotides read TGTGCCAGCAGCTTAGAAGGGGGCCGGGATCAGCCCCAGCATTTT. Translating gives CASSLEGGRDQPQHF.

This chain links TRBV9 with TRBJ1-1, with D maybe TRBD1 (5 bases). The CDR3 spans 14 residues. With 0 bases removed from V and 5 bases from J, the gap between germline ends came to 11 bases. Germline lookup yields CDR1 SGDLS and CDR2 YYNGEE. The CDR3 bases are TGTGCCAGCAGCGTAGAGGGACGAGGGACTGAAGCTTTCTTT. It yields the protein CASSVEGRGTEAFF.

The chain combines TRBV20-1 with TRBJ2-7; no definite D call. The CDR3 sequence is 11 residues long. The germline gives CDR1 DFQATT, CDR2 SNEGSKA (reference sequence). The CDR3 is CRADSTYEQYF. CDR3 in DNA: TGCAGGGCTGACTCAACCTACGAGCAGTACTTC.

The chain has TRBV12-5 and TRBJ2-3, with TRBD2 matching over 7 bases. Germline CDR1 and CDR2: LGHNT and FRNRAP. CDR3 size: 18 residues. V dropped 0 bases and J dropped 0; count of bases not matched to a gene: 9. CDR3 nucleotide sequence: TGTGCTAGTGGTTTGGTACGGGACGGGAGGAGTAGCACAGATACGCAGTATTTT. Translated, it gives CASGLVRDGRSSTDTQYF.

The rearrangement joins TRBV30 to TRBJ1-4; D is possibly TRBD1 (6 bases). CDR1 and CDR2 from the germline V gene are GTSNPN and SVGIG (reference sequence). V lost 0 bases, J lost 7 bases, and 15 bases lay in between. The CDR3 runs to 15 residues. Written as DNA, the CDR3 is TGTGCCTGGAGTGTACTTGGGGACATCGGTGAAAAACTGTTTTTT. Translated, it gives CAWSVLGDIGEKLFF.

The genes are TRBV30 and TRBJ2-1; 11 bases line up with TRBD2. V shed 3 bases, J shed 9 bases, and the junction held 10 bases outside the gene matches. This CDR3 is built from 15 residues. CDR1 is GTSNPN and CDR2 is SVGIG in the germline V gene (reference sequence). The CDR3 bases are TGTGCCTGGAGGAAACTAGCGGGAGAGTCGGCTGAGCAGTTCTTC. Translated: CAWRKLAGESAEQFF.

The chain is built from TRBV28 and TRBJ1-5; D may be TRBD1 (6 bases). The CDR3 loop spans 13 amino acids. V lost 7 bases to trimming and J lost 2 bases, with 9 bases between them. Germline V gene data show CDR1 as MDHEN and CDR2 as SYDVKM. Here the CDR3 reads CASTGVGNQPQHF. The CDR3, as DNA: TGTGCCAGCACAGGGGTTGGCAATCAGCCCCAGCATTTT.